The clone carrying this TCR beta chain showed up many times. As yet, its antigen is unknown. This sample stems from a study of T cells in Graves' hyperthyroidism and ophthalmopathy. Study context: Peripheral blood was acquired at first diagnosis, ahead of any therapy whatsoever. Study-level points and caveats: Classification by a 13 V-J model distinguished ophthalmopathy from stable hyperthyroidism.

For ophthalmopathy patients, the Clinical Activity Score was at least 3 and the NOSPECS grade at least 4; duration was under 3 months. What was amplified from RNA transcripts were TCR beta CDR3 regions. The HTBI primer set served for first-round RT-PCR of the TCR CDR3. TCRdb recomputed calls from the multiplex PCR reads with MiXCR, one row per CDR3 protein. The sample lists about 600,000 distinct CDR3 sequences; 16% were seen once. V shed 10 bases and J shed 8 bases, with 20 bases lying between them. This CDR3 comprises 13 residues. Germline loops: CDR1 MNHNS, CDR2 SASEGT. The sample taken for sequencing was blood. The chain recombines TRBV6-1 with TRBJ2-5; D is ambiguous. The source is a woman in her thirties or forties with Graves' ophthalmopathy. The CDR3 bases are TGTGCCACCACCCGGGCTACGGATGCAACCCAGTACTTC. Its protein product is CATTRATDATQYF.